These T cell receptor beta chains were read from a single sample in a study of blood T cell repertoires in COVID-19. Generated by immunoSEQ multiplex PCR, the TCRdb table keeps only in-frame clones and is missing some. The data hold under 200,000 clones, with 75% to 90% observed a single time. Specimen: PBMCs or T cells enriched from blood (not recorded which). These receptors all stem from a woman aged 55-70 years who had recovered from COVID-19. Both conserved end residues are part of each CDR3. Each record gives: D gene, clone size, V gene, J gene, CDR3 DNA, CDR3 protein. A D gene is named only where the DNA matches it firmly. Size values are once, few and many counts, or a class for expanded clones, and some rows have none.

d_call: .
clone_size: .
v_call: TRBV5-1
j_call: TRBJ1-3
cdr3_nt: TGCGCCAGCAGCTCGTCCCTTAGTGGGAGGGAAAAGGGAAACACCATATATTTT
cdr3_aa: CASSSSLSGREKGNTIYF

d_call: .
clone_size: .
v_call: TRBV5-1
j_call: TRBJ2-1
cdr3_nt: TGCGCCAGCAGCTTGGAACTAGCTGTAGGTGAGCAGTTCTTC
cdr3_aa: CASSLELAVGEQFF

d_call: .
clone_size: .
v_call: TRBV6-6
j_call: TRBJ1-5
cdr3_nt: TGTGCCAGCACCGTACCGGGGGGGGATCAGCCCCAGCATTTT
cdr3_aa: CASTVPGGDQPQHF

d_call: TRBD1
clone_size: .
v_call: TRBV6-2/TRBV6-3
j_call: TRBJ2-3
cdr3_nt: TGTGCCAGCAGTTACGACAGGGGGGCTACGGATACGCAGTATTTT
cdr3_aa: CASSYDRGATDTQYF

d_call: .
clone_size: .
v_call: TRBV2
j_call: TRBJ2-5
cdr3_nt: TGTGCCAGCAGTGAACTAGAGACCCAGTACTTC
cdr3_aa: CASSELETQYF

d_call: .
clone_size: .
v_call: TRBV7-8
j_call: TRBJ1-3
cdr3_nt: TGTGCCAGCAGCCCGACCTTACTAGGGAGTGGAGGAAACACCATATATTTT
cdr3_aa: CASSPTLLGSGGNTIYF

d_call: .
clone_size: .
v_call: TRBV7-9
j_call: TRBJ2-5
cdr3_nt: TGTGCCAGCAGCTTAGGAGGAGTAGAGACCCAGTACTTC
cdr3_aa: CASSLGGVETQYF

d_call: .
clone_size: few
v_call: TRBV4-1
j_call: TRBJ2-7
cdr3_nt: TGCGCCAGCAGCCAAGATAGTCGGGGGGCCAACTACGAGCAGTACTTC
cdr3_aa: CASSQDSRGANYEQYF

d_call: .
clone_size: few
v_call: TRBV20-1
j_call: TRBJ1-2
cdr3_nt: TGCAGTGCTAGTCAGACAGGTTTTTATGGCTACACCTTC
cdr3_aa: CSASQTGFYGYTF

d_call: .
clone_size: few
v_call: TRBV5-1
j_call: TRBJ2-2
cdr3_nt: TGCGCCAGCAACGAGCAGGGGACGAACACCGGGGAGCTGTTTTTT
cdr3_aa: CASNEQGTNTGELFF

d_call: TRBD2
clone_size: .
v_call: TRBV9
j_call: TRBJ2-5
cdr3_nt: TGTGCCAGCAGCGTAGCTACTAGCGGGTGGGCAGAGACCCAGTACTTC
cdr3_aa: CASSVATSGWAETQYF

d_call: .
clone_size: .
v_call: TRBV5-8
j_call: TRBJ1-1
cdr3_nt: TGTGCCAGCAGCTTGGAGACAGGCCTGAGTAGTTCTGAAGCTTTCTTT
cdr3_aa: CASSLETGLSSSEAFF